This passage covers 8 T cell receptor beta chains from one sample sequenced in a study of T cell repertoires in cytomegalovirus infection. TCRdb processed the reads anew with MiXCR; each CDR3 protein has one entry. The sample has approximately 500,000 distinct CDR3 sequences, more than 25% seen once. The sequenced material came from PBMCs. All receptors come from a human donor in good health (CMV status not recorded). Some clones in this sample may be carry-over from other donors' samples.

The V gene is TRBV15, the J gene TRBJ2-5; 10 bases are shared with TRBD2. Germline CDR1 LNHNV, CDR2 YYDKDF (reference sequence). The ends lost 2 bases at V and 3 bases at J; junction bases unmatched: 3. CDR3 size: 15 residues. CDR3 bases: TGTGCCACCAGCAGAAGGACTAGCGGCGAAGAGACCCAGTACTTC. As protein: CATSRRTSGEETQYF.

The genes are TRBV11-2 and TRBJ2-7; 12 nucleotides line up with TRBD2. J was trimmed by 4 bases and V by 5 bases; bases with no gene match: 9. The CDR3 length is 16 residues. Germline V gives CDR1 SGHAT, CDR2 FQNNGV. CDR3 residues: CASSIRWTSGTYEQYV. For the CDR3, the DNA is TGTGCCAGCAGCATCCGATGGACTAGCGGGACGTACGAGCAGTACGTC.

In DNA form, the CDR3 reads TGTGCCAGCAGTTTTTCCAGAAACACCGGGGAGCTGTTTTTT. Translating gives CASSFSRNTGELFF. The chain couples TRBV12-3 or TRBV12-4 to TRBJ2-2; no clear D gene. This CDR3 spans 14 amino acids. V shed 3 bases and J shed 2 bases, with 7 bases lying between them.

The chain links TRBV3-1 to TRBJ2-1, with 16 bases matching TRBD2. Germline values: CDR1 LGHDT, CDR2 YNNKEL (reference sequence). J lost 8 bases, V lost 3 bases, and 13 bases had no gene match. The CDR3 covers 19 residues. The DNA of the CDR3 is TGTGCCAGCAGCCATTATCCCGGGACTAGCGGGAGGGATCTGGATGAGCAGTTCTTC. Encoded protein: CASSHYPGTSGRDLDEQFF.

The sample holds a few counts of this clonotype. The DNA for the CDR3 is TGTGCCATCGGGTCAGAGCGGGAGGGCTACAATGAGCAGTTCTTC. Amino acid sequence: CAIGSEREGYNEQFF. V gene TRBV10-3 combines with J gene TRBJ2-1; 10 bases are a match to TRBD2. The CDR3 is made up of 15 amino acids. Germline values: CDR1 ENHRY, CDR2 SYGVKD. V trimming: 8 bases; J trimming: 3 bases; junction bases outside the gene matches: 7.

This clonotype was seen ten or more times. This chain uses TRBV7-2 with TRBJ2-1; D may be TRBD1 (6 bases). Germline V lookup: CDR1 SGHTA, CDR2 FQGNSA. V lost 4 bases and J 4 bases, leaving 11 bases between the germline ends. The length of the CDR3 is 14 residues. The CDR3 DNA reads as TGTGCCAGCAGCTGGGGGCTAGATTACAATGAGCAGTTCTTC. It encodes CASSWGLDYNEQFF.

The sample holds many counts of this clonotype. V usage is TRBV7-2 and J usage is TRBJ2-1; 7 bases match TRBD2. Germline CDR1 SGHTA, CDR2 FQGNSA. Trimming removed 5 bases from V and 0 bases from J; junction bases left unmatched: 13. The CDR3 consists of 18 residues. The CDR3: CASSPRLAALDSYNEQFF. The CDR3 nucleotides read TGTGCCAGCAGCCCCCGACTAGCTGCCCTTGACTCCTACAATGAGCAGTTCTTC.

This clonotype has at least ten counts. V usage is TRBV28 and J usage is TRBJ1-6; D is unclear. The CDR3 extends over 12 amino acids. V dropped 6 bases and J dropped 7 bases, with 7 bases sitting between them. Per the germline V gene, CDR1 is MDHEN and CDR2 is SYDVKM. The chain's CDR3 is CASSLQNSPLHF. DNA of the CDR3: TGTGCCAGCAGCTTACAGAATTCACCCCTCCACTTT.